Listed below are T cell receptor beta chains from one sample, sequenced in a study of identical twins. TCRdb called the 5' RACE reads again in MiXCR, with one record for every CDR3 protein. The sample records roughly 260,000 distinct CDR3 sequences, approximately 6.8% being singletons. These same records also appear under a second study, on yellow fever vaccine responses in identical twins.

The specimen was CD8+ T cells sorted from blood. The receptors shown here come from a woman younger than 30 in good health. CDR3s include the opening cysteine and the closing phenylalanine or tryptophan. The D gene is left open where the match is weak. The size of a clone is reported for some rows only, either as once, few or many, or as a class for expanded clones.

CDR3nt	CDR3aa	j_gene	d_gene	abundance	v_gene
TGTGCCAGCAGCCAAGATTTCAGCTTTAACTATGGCTACACCTTC	CASSQDFSFNYGYTF	TRBJ1-2	-	many	TRBV3-1
TGTGCCAGCAGCCAAGATTTCAGGGGCTTGGGCAATGAGCAGTTCTTC	CASSQDFRGLGNEQFF	TRBJ2-1	-	many	TRBV3-1
TGTGCCAGCAGCTTGCCAGGGGACATAGCCAAAAACATTCAGTACTTC	CASSLPGDIAKNIQYF	TRBJ2-4	-	many	TRBV5-5
TGTGCCAGCAGTCAAGAGCGGAACTACAATGAGCAGTTCTTC	CASSQERNYNEQFF	TRBJ2-1	-	many	TRBV6-1
TGTGCCACCAGTAGGACTAGCGGGAGCTCCTACAATGAGCAGTTCTTC	CATSRTSGSSYNEQFF	TRBJ2-1	TRBD2	many	TRBV24-1
TGTGCCAGCAGTGACTCGGGGCAGGGCAGCACAGATACGCAGTATTTT	CASSDSGQGSTDTQYF	TRBJ2-3	-	-	TRBV6-4
TGTGCCAGCAGCCCCGCCGGGACCGAAACCTACGAGCAGTACTTC	CASSPAGTETYEQYF	TRBJ2-7	-	few	TRBV7-9
TGTGCCAGCAGTCGGACTACCACAGATACGCAGTATTTT	CASSRTTTDTQYF	TRBJ2-3	-	many	TRBV6-1
TGCAGTGCTAAACAGGGAGCTGAAGCTTTCTTT	CSAKQGAEAFF	TRBJ1-1	-	-	TRBV20-1
TGTGCCAGCAGTTTTGATGGGGATAACTATGGCTACACCTTC	CASSFDGDNYGYTF	TRBJ1-2	-	many	TRBV12-3/TRBV12-4
TGTGCCAGCAGTGAACAGGGACAGCTAGCCAAAAACATTCAGTACTTC	CASSEQGQLAKNIQYF	TRBJ2-4	TRBD1	few	TRBV6-1
TGTGCCAGCAGGCCGCGATTTAGCGGGAACCGGGGTACGCAGTATTTT	CASRPRFSGNRGTQYF	TRBJ2-3	TRBD2	many	TRBV27
TGTGCCAGCACCTCGGGGCCTGAGCAGTTCTTC	CASTSGPEQFF	TRBJ2-1	-	many	TRBV12-3/TRBV12-4
TGTGCCAGCAGTTTAGGCCCCGGGACAGGGTTGCAAGAGACCCAGTACTTC	CASSLGPGTGLQETQYF	TRBJ2-5	TRBD1	-	TRBV28
TGTGCCAGCAGCCAAGAGGGTGGGGCAGGTTGGGACATTCAGTACTTC	CASSQEGGAGWDIQYF	TRBJ2-4	-	few	TRBV3-1
TGTGCCAGCAGCCCGACAGGGGTCCTCAATATGAACACTGAAGCTTTCTTT	CASSPTGVLNMNTEAFF	TRBJ1-1	TRBD1	-	TRBV2
TGTGCCAGCAGCCCAGGTAGGGGTACGAATGAGCAGTTCTTC	CASSPGRGTNEQFF	TRBJ2-1	-	-	TRBV9
TGTGCCAGCCTCGAGGGGGGAGAAGCTTTCTTT	CASLEGGEAFF	TRBJ1-1	-	-	TRBV2
TGCGCCAGCAGCTTGAGGGGGTCGGCGGAGGAATTCTACGAGCAGTACTTC	CASSLRGSAEEFYEQYF	TRBJ2-7	-	few	TRBV5-1
TGTGCCAGCAGCGTACAGGGGGCCCTCACAGATACGCAGTATTTT	CASSVQGALTDTQYF	TRBJ2-3	TRBD1	-	TRBV9
TGTGCCAGCAGCCCACGTCTTTCCTTGCAAGTCCATGAGCAGTTCTTC	CASSPRLSLQVHEQFF	TRBJ2-1	-	few	TRBV9
TGTGCCAGCAGCCGCCGCGGGCACGAGCAGTACTTC	CASSRRGHEQYF	TRBJ2-7	-	few	TRBV11-3
TGCAGTGCTTGGACAGGAAAGGATGGCTACACCTTC	CSAWTGKDGYTF	TRBJ1-2	TRBD1	few	TRBV20-1
TGCGCCAGCAGCCAAGCGGTGAACACTGAAGCTTTCTTT	CASSQAVNTEAFF	TRBJ1-1	-	many	TRBV4-1
TGTGCCACCAGTGGAACTAGGACGAATCGGAATGAGCAGTTCTTC	CATSGTRTNRNEQFF	TRBJ2-1	-	few	TRBV24-1
TGTGCTAGTGGTCAGGGGCGCCCCTCCTACGAGCAGTACTTC	CASGQGRPSYEQYF	TRBJ2-7	-	-	TRBV12-5
TGTGCCAGCAGTCCTGGGGACGGCCGGGAGACCCAGTACTTC	CASSPGDGRETQYF	TRBJ2-5	-	many	TRBV28
TGTGCCAGCAGTTTTAAGGAACCATGGCCCCAGCATTTT	CASSFKEPWPQHF	TRBJ1-5	-	many	TRBV12-3/TRBV12-4
TGCGCCAGCAGCTCTAGCGGGAGTGCCTACGAGCAGTACTTC	CASSSSGSAYEQYF	TRBJ2-7	TRBD2	many	TRBV5-1
TGCGCCAGCGGACTAGCGGTGAGCAATGAGCAGTTCTTC	CASGLAVSNEQFF	TRBJ2-1	TRBD2	many	TRBV4-1
TGTGCCGTCAGCGGTGGGAGTGAGCAGTTCTTC	CAVSGGSEQFF	TRBJ2-1	-	many	TRBV24-1
TGTGCCAGCAGTGACTCGACGCAGGGGTCCTACAATGAGCAGTTCTTC	CASSDSTQGSYNEQFF	TRBJ2-1	-	few	TRBV6-4
TGCGCCAGCAGCCAAGTATTAGCGGAAGCCTCCTACGAGCAGTACTTC	CASSQVLAEASYEQYF	TRBJ2-7	-	-	TRBV4-1
TGTGCCAGCAGGTCGGGGATGGGGGACGAGCAGTACTTC	CASRSGMGDEQYF	TRBJ2-7	-	-	TRBV12-3/TRBV12-4
TGCGCCAGCAGCTCCGGGACTAGCGGGAACCAAGAGACCCAGTACTTC	CASSSGTSGNQETQYF	TRBJ2-5	TRBD2	-	TRBV5-1
TGTGCCAGCAGCCAGGGGTACAGGCACACCTTC	CASSQGYRHTF	TRBJ1-2	-	few	TRBV14
TGTGCCAGCAGCTCAACCGGGACACCGATTTACAATGAGCAGTTCTTC	CASSSTGTPIYNEQFF	TRBJ2-1	-	-	TRBV7-3
TGTGCCAGCAGTTCTAATCCCTTGAATGGCTACACCTTC	CASSSNPLNGYTF	TRBJ1-2	-	many	TRBV12-3/TRBV12-4